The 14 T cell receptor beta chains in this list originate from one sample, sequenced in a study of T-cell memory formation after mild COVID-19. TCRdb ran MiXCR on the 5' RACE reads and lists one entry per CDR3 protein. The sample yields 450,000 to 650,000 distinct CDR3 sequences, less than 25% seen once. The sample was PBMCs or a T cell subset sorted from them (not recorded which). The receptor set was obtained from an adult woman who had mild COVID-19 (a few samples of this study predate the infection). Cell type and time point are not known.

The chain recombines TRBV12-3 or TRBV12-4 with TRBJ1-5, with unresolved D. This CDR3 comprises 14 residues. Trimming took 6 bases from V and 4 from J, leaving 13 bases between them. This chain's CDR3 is CASSDRHSNQPQHF. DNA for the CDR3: TGTGCCAGCAGCGATCGACACTCGAATCAGCCCCAGCATTTT.

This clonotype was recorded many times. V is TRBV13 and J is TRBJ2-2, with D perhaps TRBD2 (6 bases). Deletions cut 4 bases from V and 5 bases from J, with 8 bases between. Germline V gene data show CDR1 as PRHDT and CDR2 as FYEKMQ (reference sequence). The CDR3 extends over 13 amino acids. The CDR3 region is CASSSGVTGELFF. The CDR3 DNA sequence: TGTGCCAGCAGCTCGGGGGTGACCGGGGAGCTGTTTTTT.

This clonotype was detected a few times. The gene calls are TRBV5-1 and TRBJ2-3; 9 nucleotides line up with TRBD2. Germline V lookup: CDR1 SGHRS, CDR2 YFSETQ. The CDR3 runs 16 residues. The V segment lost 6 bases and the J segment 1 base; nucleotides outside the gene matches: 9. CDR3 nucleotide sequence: TGCGCCAGCACCAACACCCGACTAGCGGGCACAGATACGCAGTATTTT. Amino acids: CASTNTRLAGTDTQYF.

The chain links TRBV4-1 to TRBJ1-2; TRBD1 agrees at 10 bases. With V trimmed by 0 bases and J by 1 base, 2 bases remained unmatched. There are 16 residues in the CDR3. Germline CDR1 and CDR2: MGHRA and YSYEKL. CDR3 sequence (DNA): TGCGCCAGCAGCCAAGACGGACAGGGGGATAACTATGGCTACACCTTC. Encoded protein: CASSQDGQGDNYGYTF.

CDR3 bases: TGTGCCAGCAGCGATACCAGGGGGGAGACCCAGTACTTC. It specifies CASSDTRGETQYF. The rearrangement joins TRBV7-6 to TRBJ2-5; 7 bases agree with TRBD1. With 5 bases clipped from V and 5 bases from J, the junction kept 5 bases outside the gene matches. The germline gives CDR1 SGHVS, CDR2 FNYEAQ. This CDR3 is built from 13 residues.

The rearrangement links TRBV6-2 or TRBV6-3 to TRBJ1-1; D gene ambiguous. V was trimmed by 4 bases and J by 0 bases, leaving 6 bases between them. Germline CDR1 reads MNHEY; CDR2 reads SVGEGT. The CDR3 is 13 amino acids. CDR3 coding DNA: TGTGCCAGCAGTTCCCGGCTGAACACTGAAGCTTTCTTT. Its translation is CASSSRLNTEAFF.

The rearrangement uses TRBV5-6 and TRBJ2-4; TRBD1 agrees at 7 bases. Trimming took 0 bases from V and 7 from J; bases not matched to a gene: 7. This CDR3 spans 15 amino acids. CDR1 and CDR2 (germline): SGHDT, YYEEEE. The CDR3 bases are TGTGCCAGCAGCTTGGAAGGGACAGCTAGCAACATTCAGTACTTC. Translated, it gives CASSLEGTASNIQYF.

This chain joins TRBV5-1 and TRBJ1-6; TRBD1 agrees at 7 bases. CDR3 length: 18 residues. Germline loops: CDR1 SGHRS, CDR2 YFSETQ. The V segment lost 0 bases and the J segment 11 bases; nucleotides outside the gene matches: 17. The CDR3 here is CASSLGPPAQGISAPLHF. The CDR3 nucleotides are TGCGCCAGCAGCTTGGGGCCCCCCGCACAGGGGATTTCTGCACCCCTCCACTTT.

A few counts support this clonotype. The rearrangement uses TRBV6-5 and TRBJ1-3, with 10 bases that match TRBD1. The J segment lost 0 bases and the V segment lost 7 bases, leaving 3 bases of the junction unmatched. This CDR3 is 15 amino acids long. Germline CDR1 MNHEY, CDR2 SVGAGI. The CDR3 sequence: CASTRQGASGNTIYF. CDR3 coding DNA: TGTGCCAGCACCCGACAGGGGGCCTCTGGAAACACCATATATTTT.

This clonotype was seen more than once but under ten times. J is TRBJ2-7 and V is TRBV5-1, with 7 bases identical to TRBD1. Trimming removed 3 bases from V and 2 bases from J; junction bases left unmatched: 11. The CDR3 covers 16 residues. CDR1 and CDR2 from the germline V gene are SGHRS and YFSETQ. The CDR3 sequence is CASSSPPGQYAYEQYF. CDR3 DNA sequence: TGCGCCAGCAGCTCACCCCCGGGACAGTATGCCTACGAGCAGTACTTC.

As DNA, the CDR3 is TGTGCCATCGCGGACAGGGCCACGGGCGAGCAGTACTTC. It codes for CAIADRATGEQYF. The V gene is TRBV25-1, the J gene TRBJ2-7, with 8 bases fitting TRBD1. V shed 10 bases, J shed 6 bases, and the junction held 11 bases outside the gene matches. Germline CDR1 and CDR2: MGHDK and SYGVNS. The CDR3 runs to 13 residues.

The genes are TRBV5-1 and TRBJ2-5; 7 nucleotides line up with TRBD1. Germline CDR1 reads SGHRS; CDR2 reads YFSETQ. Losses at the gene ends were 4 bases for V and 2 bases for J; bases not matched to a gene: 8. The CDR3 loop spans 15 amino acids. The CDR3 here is CASSRTGDPQETQYF. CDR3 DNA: TGCGCCAGCAGCCGAACAGGGGACCCACAAGAGACCCAGTACTTC.

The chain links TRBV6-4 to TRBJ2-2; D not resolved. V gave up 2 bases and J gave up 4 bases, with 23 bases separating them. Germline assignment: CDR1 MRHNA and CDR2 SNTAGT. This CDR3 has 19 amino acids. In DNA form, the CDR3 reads TGTGCCAGCAGTGACAATGGCACCTTGATCCTTACGCGCACCGGGGAGCTGTTTTTT. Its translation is CASSDNGTLILTRTGELFF.

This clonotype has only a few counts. Here the CDR3 DNA reads TGTGCCAGCAGTTTAGAAAGTTCAGGGACTGAAGCTTTCTTT. Translation: CASSLESSGTEAFF. V usage is TRBV12-3 or TRBV12-4 and J usage is TRBJ1-1; a possible D gene is TRBD1 (5 bases). The CDR3 extends over 14 amino acids. Trimming stripped 1 base from V and 5 bases from J, with 11 bases between.